A selection of T cell receptor beta chains follows, all from one sample in a study of cytomegalovirus exposure and HLA in healthy donors. Sequenced by immunoSEQ multiplex PCR; TCRdb stores in-frame clones only, minus some. This sample has about 110,000 clones; about four fifths occur once, and the top ten carry around 1.2%. The source material was PBMCs. The receptor source for this set is a man in his thirties or forties in good health and CMV-seronegative. CDR3s include the opening cysteine and the closing phenylalanine or tryptophan. The D gene is left open where the match is weak. The listing skips clone size in some rows; elsewhere it reads once, few, many or a size class.

V	size	J	D	DNA	CDR3
TRBV6-6	once	TRBJ2-2	TRBD2	TGTGCCAGCAGTTACGCGACTAGCGGGGGGACCGGGGAGCTGTTTTTT	CASSYATSGGTGELFF
TRBV19	-	TRBJ2-7	TRBD2	TGTGCCAGTAGTAGACTAGCGGGAGATTACGAGCAGTACTTC	CASSRLAGDYEQYF
TRBV2	-	TRBJ1-5	-	TGTGCCAGCAGTGCCCAGGGTAGCAATCAGCCCCAGCATTTT	CASSAQGSNQPQHF
TRBV19	few	TRBJ2-3	TRBD1	TGTGCCAGTAGTTACCGGGACAGCCACACAGATACGCAGTATTTT	CASSYRDSHTDTQYF
TRBV5-1	-	TRBJ2-7	TRBD1	TGCGCCAGCAGCTTCCGGGACAGTTACTACGAGCAGTACTTC	CASSFRDSYYEQYF
TRBV6-5	-	TRBJ1-1	-	TGTGCCAGCAGTTACTCACTCCGGGACGGGGGAGCTTTCTTT	CASSYSLRDGGAFF
TRBV7-9	-	TRBJ1-2	TRBD1	TGTGCCAGCAGCCCGGGACAGGCAAGGCATGGCTACACCTTC	CASSPGQARHGYTF
TRBV6-5	-	TRBJ1-2	TRBD1	TGTGCCAGCAGTTTAGGGACAGGGGGTAACTATGGCTACACCTTC	CASSLGTGGNYGYTF
TRBV29-1	-	TRBJ2-2	TRBD2	TGCAGCGTTGAAGATCGGACTAGCCGACCCAACACCGGGGAGCTGTTTTTT	CSVEDRTSRPNTGELFF
TRBV25-1	-	TRBJ2-2	-	TGTGCCAGCTCCTCGACAGTCGTCACCGGGGAGCTGTTTTTT	CASSSTVVTGELFF
TRBV6-1	-	TRBJ2-7	-	TGTGCCAGCAGAGCCATGGACAGCTTTTCCTACGAGCAGTACTTC	CASRAMDSFSYEQYF
TRBV28	-	TRBJ2-2	TRBD2	TGTGCCAGCAGTTCAGCGGGAGGGCCCACCGGGGAGCTGTTTTTT	CASSSAGGPTGELFF
TRBV14	-	TRBJ2-3	-	TGTGCCAGCAGTCTTCAGGGGGGCTCTAGCACAGATACGCAGTATTTT	CASSLQGGSSTDTQYF
TRBV28	-	TRBJ2-3	-	TGTGCCAGCAGCTTCTCAGATACGCAGTATTTT	CASSFSDTQYF
TRBV5-8	few	TRBJ1-5	-	TGTGCCAGCAGCCAGGCGGGAGGGTGGAATCAGCCCCAGCATTTT	CASSQAGGWNQPQHF
TRBV9	few	TRBJ1-2	-	TGTGCCAGCAGCGTAGCTAACAACTATGGCTACACCTTC	CASSVANNYGYTF
TRBV4-3	-	TRBJ2-1	TRBD2	TGCGCCAGCAGCCAAGATAGGACTAGCGGGGGGTACTCCTACAATGAGCAGTTCTTC	CASSQDRTSGGYSYNEQFF
TRBV19	-	TRBJ2-2	-	TGTGCCAGTACTGGGCTAGCGACCGGGGAGCTGTTTTTT	CASTGLATGELFF
TRBV21-1	-	TRBJ2-7	-	TGTGCCAGCAGCAACCCGACAGCCTCCTACGAGCAGTACTTC	CASSNPTASYEQYF
TRBV13	-	TRBJ2-7	-	TGTGCCAGCAGCTTGAGAGGGTATACTCTCCACGAGCAGTACTTC	CASSLRGYTLHEQYF
TRBV29-1	-	TRBJ2-7	TRBD1	TGCAGCGTCGTGGGACAGCACTTCGAGCAGTACTTC	CSVVGQHFEQYF
TRBV29-1	-	TRBJ2-7	-	TGCAGCGTACGACAGCAGACATCCTACGAGCAGTACTTC	CSVRQQTSYEQYF
TRBV7-6	once	TRBJ2-6	-	TGTGCCAGCGGCTTATGGGAGGCTGGGGCCAACGTCCTGACTTTC	CASGLWEAGANVLTF
TRBV7-6	-	TRBJ1-2	TRBD1	TGTGCCAGCAGCTTAGGGAAGGGGGCCTATGGCTACACCTTC	CASSLGKGAYGYTF
TRBV19	-	TRBJ2-7	TRBD2	TGTGCCAGTAGTAGCGGGGGGCCAGACTACGAGCAGTACTTC	CASSSGGPDYEQYF
TRBV5-6	-	TRBJ2-2	TRBD1	TGTGCCAGCAGCTTGGTGGCAGGGGGAACCGGGGAGCTGTTTTTT	CASSLVAGGTGELFF
TRBV6-4	-	TRBJ2-3	TRBD1	TGTGCCAGCAGTGAGGGACAGGGGCACACAGATACGCAGTATTTT	CASSEGQGHTDTQYF
TRBV7-6	-	TRBJ2-3	-	TGTGCCAGCAGCTTAGCGGCTGGTCAGGGGATCACAGATACGCAGTATTTT	CASSLAAGQGITDTQYF
TRBV5-1	-	TRBJ2-7	TRBD1	TGCGCCAGCAGCCCGGAGCCGACAGGGGCGCCCTACGAGCAGTACTTC	CASSPEPTGAPYEQYF
TRBV29-1	once	TRBJ2-4	TRBD1	TGCAGCGTGGAGTTGACAGGGGAAAACATTCAGTACTTC	CSVELTGENIQYF
TRBV11-2	-	TRBJ1-3	-	TGTGCCAGCAGCTTGATGGGGAGCTCTGGAAACACCATATATTTT	CASSLMGSSGNTIYF
TRBV7-8	-	TRBJ2-5	-	TGTGCCAGCAGCTTCAATCAAGAGACCCAGTACTTC	CASSFNQETQYF
TRBV5-4	-	TRBJ2-2	TRBD2	TGTGCCAGCAGCCCCGAACTAGCGGCGAACACCGGGGAGCTGTTTTTT	CASSPELAANTGELFF
TRBV4-3	-	TRBJ1-2	TRBD1	TGCGCCAGCAGCCAAGATCCCCAGGGGGGCTATGGCTACACCTTC	CASSQDPQGGYGYTF
TRBV30	-	TRBJ1-4	TRBD1	TGTGCCTGGAGTGTATCTGGCAGGGGGCTTCCTCGGGGGGAAAAACTGTTTTTT	CAWSVSGRGLPRGEKLFF
TRBV28	-	TRBJ1-4	-	TGTGCCAGCAGTTTGGATCAGGCAGAGAGCGAAAAACTGTTTTTT	CASSLDQAESEKLFF
TRBV5-1	-	TRBJ2-1	TRBD2	TGCGCCAGCAGCTTGGGATCTAGCGGGAGTTCTGAGCAGTTCTTC	CASSLGSSGSSEQFF
TRBV30	-	TRBJ1-2	-	TGTGCCTCCCCGAAGGGGGAGTTACACTATGGCTACACCTTC	CASPKGELHYGYTF
TRBV27	-	TRBJ1-2	-	TGTGCCAGCCGACCCTCCCCGGACAGCGTGAATTACTATGGCTACACCTTC	CASRPSPDSVNYYGYTF
TRBV14	-	TRBJ2-2	-	TGTGCCAGCAGCCAGTTATTAGACAGTGCGAACACCGGGGAGCTGTTTTTT	CASSQLLDSANTGELFF
TRBV5-6	few	TRBJ2-2	TRBD2	TGTGCCAGCAGCGAAGGACTAGAAACCGGGGAGCTGTTTTTT	CASSEGLETGELFF
TRBV27	-	TRBJ2-7	TRBD1	TGTGCCAGCAGGTCAGGGGGCGAGCAGTACTTC	CASRSGGEQYF
TRBV19	-	TRBJ1-5	TRBD1	TGTGCCAGTAGTCAAAACAGGGGGCTTAGTCAGCCCCAGCATTTT	CASSQNRGLSQPQHF
TRBV25-1	-	TRBJ1-2	TRBD1	TGTGCCAGCAGTGAGGAAGACAGGGGCACCTATGGCTACACCTTC	CASSEEDRGTYGYTF
TRBV10-3	-	TRBJ1-1	TRBD1	TGTGCCATCAGCAAAAGACAGGGGCAAGCAAATGAAGCTTTCTTT	CAISKRQGQANEAFF
TRBV29-1	-	TRBJ2-3	-	TGCAGCGTTACCCGAGTACTCACAGATACGCAGTATTTT	CSVTRVLTDTQYF